These T cell receptor beta chains were read from a single sample in a study of response to subunit inactivated influenza vaccine. TCRdb fed the RT-PCR reads into MiXCR, producing one record per CDR3 protein. The sample holds about 310,000 distinct CDR3 sequences, 20% to 25% seen once. The sample in question was PBMCs from blood, obtained less than 22 months after vaccination. Receptor source: a man aged 45-69 years who received an inactivated influenza vaccine. CDR3s include the opening cysteine and the closing phenylalanine or tryptophan. D genes are given only for firm matches. The size of a clone is reported for some rows only, either as once, few or many, or as a class for expanded clones.

J	size	D	V	length	DNA	CDR3
TRBJ1-5	.	TRBD1	TRBV29-1	16	TGCAGCGTTCATCGGACAGGGTGGCGGAGCAATCAGCCCCAGCATTTT	CSVHRTGWRSNQPQHF
TRBJ2-2	.	TRBD1	TRBV20-1	16	TGCAGTGCCCCCGACCGGGACAGCCAGAACACCGGGGAGCTGTTTTTT	CSAPDRDSQNTGELFF
TRBJ2-3	few	.	TRBV12-3/TRBV12-4	14	TGTGCCAGCAGTTTGGGTGGAGACACAGATACGCAGTATTTT	CASSLGGDTDTQYF
TRBJ1-1	.	.	TRBV29-1	12	TGCAGCGTTGAAGAGGGGTCTAGTAGAGCTTTCTTT	CSVEEGSSRAFF
TRBJ2-3	.	.	TRBV12-3/TRBV12-4	15	TGTGCCAGCAGTTTATACCAGCGGTACACAGATACGCAGTATTTT	CASSLYQRYTDTQYF
TRBJ1-6	few	.	TRBV9	17	TGTGCCAGCAGCGACGGACGAAGGGGACTAGGGGATTCACCCCTCCACTTT	CASSDGRRGLGDSPLHF
TRBJ1-5	.	.	TRBV7-7	13	TGTGCCAGCATAGAGTTGAGCAATCAGCCCCAGCATTTT	CASIELSNQPQHF
TRBJ2-5	.	TRBD1	TRBV20-1	14	TGCAGTGCCCCCCGACAGGGGGCGGGTGAGACCCAGTACTTC	CSAPRQGAGETQYF
TRBJ2-1	.	TRBD2	TRBV20-1	15	TGCAGTGCTGTTTCCTTGGGGGGGGTCTACAATGAGCAGTTCTTC	CSAVSLGGVYNEQFF
TRBJ1-2	few	.	TRBV2	16	TGTGCCAGCAGTGAAGTTCGGGGGGGTGCTAACTATGGCTACACCTTC	CASSEVRGGANYGYTF
TRBJ1-1	.	TRBD1	TRBV3-1	13	TGTGCCAGCAGCGGGACAGCGAACACTGAAGCTTTCTTT	CASSGTANTEAFF
TRBJ1-6	few	TRBD1	TRBV18	20	TGTGCCAGCTCACCGATGGGACAGTCCTTCGGAAGCTCCTATAGTTCACCCCTCCACTTT	CASSPMGQSFGSSYSSPLHF
TRBJ1-2	few	.	TRBV7-8	13	TGTGCCAGCAGCCCCCGAACGCAGGGTGGCTACACCTTC	CASSPRTQGGYTF
TRBJ2-1	few	.	TRBV19	14	TGTGCCAGTAGTATTGAGAGGCTATCCAATGAGCAGTTCTTC	CASSIERLSNEQFF
TRBJ2-7	.	.	TRBV27	14	TGTGCCAGCAGTCGACACCAAAGCACCTACGAGCAGTACTTC	CASSRHQSTYEQYF
TRBJ2-1	.	.	TRBV5-1	14	TGCGCCAGCAGCTCAGACAGTGCAACGGATGAGCAGTTCTTC	CASSSDSATDEQFF
TRBJ2-3	.	.	TRBV24-1	17	TGTGCCACCAGTGACCCTTGGACCCGGAATGGCCCAGATACGCAGTATTTT	CATSDPWTRNGPDTQYF
TRBJ1-1	medium-sized	.	TRBV28	11	TGTGCCAGCAGCCCCAACACTGAAGCTTTCTTT	CASSPNTEAFF
TRBJ1-4	.	.	TRBV12-3/TRBV12-4	15	TGTGCCAGCAGCCTAAGAGTTGGCGGGAATGAAAAACTGTTTTTT	CASSLRVGGNEKLFF
TRBJ2-2	.	TRBD2	TRBV7-6	17	TGTGCCAGCAGCTTAGCTCACAGCGGGGGGGCGACCGGGGAGCTGTTTTTT	CASSLAHSGGATGELFF
TRBJ2-7	few	TRBD1	TRBV5-1	15	TGCGCCAGCAGCTTGACCTGGACAGGGGGCTACGAGCAGTACTTC	CASSLTWTGGYEQYF
TRBJ2-5	.	TRBD2	TRBV20-1	15	TGCAGTGCTAAGGGGACTAGCGGGAGCCCAGAGACCCAGTACTTC	CSAKGTSGSPETQYF
TRBJ2-5	few	TRBD1	TRBV11-2	20	TGTGCCAGCAGCTTGTATAGGACAGGGGGCTTTGGTAGTCGGGGAGAGACCCAGTACTTC	CASSLYRTGGFGSRGETQYF
TRBJ1-1	many	.	TRBV5-1	14	TGCGCCAGCAGCTTGTCGACTTCTGACACTGAAGCTTTCTTT	CASSLSTSDTEAFF
TRBJ1-6	few	.	TRBV4-2	18	TGTGCCAGCAGCCAAGAGATAGTACAGGGCCCCTATAATTCACCCCTCCACTTT	CASSQEIVQGPYNSPLHF
TRBJ1-4	few	.	TRBV4-1	13	TGCGCCAGCAGCCAGGCACCCCGGGAAAAACTGTTTTTT	CASSQAPREKLFF
TRBJ1-5	.	.	TRBV6-2/TRBV6-3	14	TGTGCCAGCAGTTCAACCGGGACGAATCAGCCCCAGCATTTT	CASSSTGTNQPQHF
TRBJ1-2	.	.	TRBV12-3/TRBV12-4	15	TGTGCCAGCACCTATTACGAGATCGGACAGAATGGCTACACCTTC	CASTYYEIGQNGYTF
TRBJ2-2	.	.	TRBV12-3/TRBV12-4	16	TGTGCCAGCAGTTTTTATGGGGTGTCATTACTCGGGGAGCTGTTTTTT	CASSFYGVSLLGELFF
TRBJ1-2	.	.	TRBV10-3	12	TGTGCCATCAATACTCAGCGGAATGGCTACACCTTC	CAINTQRNGYTF
TRBJ2-7	few	.	TRBV23-1	23	TGCGCCAGCAGTCAATCCGGGACTTTACTGGGGCTAGCGCAAACTCACGACTCCTACGAGCAGTACTTC	CASSQSGTLLGLAQTHDSYEQYF
TRBJ2-1	.	.	TRBV3-1	17	TGTGCCAGCAGCCAAGACCCAAAGGGACCAGTATACAATGAGCAGTTCTTC	CASSQDPKGPVYNEQFF
TRBJ1-1	.	TRBD1	TRBV5-4	16	TGTGCCAGCAGCATCCGACAGGGGCGGGGGAACACTGAAGCTTTCTTT	CASSIRQGRGNTEAFF
TRBJ1-2	few	.	TRBV2	14	TGTGCCAGCAGTGAGATGGGACAACGCTATGGCTACACCTTC	CASSEMGQRYGYTF
TRBJ2-7	.	.	TRBV5-1	14	TGCGCCAGCAGCTTCACCGTATCCTCCTACGAGCAGTACTTC	CASSFTVSSYEQYF
TRBJ2-7	many	TRBD2	TRBV10-3	16	TGTGCCATCAGTGAGTCGCGGGGTAGCGGGTCCTACGAGCAGTACTTC	CAISESRGSGSYEQYF
TRBJ1-1	few	TRBD1	TRBV7-2	17	TGTGCCAGCAGCTCGCATGCACAGGGGGCTCGTGACACTGAAGCTTTCTTT	CASSSHAQGARDTEAFF
TRBJ2-2	few	TRBD1	TRBV5-1	16	TGCGCCAGCAGCACCCTCGGACAGGGGAACACCGGGGAGCTGTTTTTT	CASSTLGQGNTGELFF
TRBJ2-7	few	.	TRBV27	12	TGTGCCAGCAGCACAGGGTCCCACGAGCAGTACTTC	CASSTGSHEQYF
TRBJ1-6	many	TRBD1	TRBV20-1	16	TGCAGTGCTAGAGCTTCTAGGGACAGGGAGAACTCACCCCTCCACTTT	CSARASRDRENSPLHF
TRBJ2-1	few	TRBD1	TRBV12-3/TRBV12-4	15	TGTGCCAGCAGTTTAGACAGGGGGCACTACAATGAGCAGTTCTTC	CASSLDRGHYNEQFF
TRBJ2-7	few	.	TRBV20-1	13	TGCAGTGCTAGCCTAAGTCGGGTTAAGGAGCAGTACTTC	CSASLSRVKEQYF
TRBJ2-3	few	TRBD1	TRBV24-1	13	TGTGCCACCAGTGATTGGACAGGGGATACGCAGTATTTT	CATSDWTGDTQYF
TRBJ2-7	.	.	TRBV19	16	TGTGCCAGTAGTACCGAGAGACGGCGGAGCATCTACGAGCAGTACTTC	CASSTERRRSIYEQYF
TRBJ2-3	once	.	TRBV12-3/TRBV12-4	14	TGTGCCAGCAGTTTTCAGGGACCCACAGATACGCAGTATTTT	CASSFQGPTDTQYF
TRBJ2-1	few	TRBD1	TRBV12-3/TRBV12-4	14	TGTGCCAGCAGTTTAAGGGACAGGGGGCGCGAGCAGTTCTTC	CASSLRDRGREQFF
TRBJ1-5	.	TRBD1	TRBV19	17	TGTGCCAGTAGTAGCCCACACAGGGGGCCCGATAATCAGCCCCAGCATTTT	CASSSPHRGPDNQPQHF
TRBJ1-5	.	.	TRBV19	16	TGTGCCAGTACCTCGTCCTGGAACGAGGGAAATCAGCCCCAGCATTTT	CASTSSWNEGNQPQHF
TRBJ2-5	few	TRBD2	TRBV29-1	14	TGCAGCGGGGAGGCTAGCGGGAGACAAGAGACCCAGTACTTC	CSGEASGRQETQYF
TRBJ2-7	.	.	TRBV18	12	TGTGCCAGCTCACCAATGGGCGGGGAGCAGTACTTC	CASSPMGGEQYF
TRBJ1-5	many	.	TRBV2	15	TGTGCCAGCAGTGAGGGTGTAAGGACCAAACAGCCCCAGCATTTT	CASSEGVRTKQPQHF
TRBJ2-3	.	TRBD1	TRBV6-5	17	TGTGCCAGCAGTTACCGTGCAACGAGGGGGCGGACAGATACGCAGTATTTT	CASSYRATRGRTDTQYF
TRBJ1-1	many	.	TRBV7-6	15	TGTGCCAGCAGCCCCGAACACAGGACCGGGACTGAAGCTTTCTTT	CASSPEHRTGTEAFF
TRBJ2-7	.	.	TRBV4-1	16	TGCGCCAGCAGCTACGATCGATCCCAGAGCTCCTACGAGCAGTACTTC	CASSYDRSQSSYEQYF
TRBJ1-1	.	.	TRBV29-1	15	TGCAGCGTACCTTCTTACAGGGCAGGGGACACTGAAGCTTTCTTT	CSVPSYRAGDTEAFF
TRBJ1-1	once	.	TRBV6-1	14	TGTGACAGCAGGCACACCCTGGGGGACACTGAAGCTTTCTTT	CDSRHTLGDTEAFF
TRBJ2-4	.	.	TRBV6-2/TRBV6-3	15	TGTGCCAGCAAACTAGAAGGGAGTGGCAAAAACATTCAGTACTTC	CASKLEGSGKNIQYF
TRBJ1-5	.	.	TRBV20-1	15	TGCAGTGCGCCTAAAGGGGGAGTAGGCAATCAGCCCCAGCATTTT	CSAPKGGVGNQPQHF
TRBJ1-5	.	.	TRBV14	12	TGTGCCAGCAGCCAAGGGTTGGAGCCCCAGCATTTT	CASSQGLEPQHF